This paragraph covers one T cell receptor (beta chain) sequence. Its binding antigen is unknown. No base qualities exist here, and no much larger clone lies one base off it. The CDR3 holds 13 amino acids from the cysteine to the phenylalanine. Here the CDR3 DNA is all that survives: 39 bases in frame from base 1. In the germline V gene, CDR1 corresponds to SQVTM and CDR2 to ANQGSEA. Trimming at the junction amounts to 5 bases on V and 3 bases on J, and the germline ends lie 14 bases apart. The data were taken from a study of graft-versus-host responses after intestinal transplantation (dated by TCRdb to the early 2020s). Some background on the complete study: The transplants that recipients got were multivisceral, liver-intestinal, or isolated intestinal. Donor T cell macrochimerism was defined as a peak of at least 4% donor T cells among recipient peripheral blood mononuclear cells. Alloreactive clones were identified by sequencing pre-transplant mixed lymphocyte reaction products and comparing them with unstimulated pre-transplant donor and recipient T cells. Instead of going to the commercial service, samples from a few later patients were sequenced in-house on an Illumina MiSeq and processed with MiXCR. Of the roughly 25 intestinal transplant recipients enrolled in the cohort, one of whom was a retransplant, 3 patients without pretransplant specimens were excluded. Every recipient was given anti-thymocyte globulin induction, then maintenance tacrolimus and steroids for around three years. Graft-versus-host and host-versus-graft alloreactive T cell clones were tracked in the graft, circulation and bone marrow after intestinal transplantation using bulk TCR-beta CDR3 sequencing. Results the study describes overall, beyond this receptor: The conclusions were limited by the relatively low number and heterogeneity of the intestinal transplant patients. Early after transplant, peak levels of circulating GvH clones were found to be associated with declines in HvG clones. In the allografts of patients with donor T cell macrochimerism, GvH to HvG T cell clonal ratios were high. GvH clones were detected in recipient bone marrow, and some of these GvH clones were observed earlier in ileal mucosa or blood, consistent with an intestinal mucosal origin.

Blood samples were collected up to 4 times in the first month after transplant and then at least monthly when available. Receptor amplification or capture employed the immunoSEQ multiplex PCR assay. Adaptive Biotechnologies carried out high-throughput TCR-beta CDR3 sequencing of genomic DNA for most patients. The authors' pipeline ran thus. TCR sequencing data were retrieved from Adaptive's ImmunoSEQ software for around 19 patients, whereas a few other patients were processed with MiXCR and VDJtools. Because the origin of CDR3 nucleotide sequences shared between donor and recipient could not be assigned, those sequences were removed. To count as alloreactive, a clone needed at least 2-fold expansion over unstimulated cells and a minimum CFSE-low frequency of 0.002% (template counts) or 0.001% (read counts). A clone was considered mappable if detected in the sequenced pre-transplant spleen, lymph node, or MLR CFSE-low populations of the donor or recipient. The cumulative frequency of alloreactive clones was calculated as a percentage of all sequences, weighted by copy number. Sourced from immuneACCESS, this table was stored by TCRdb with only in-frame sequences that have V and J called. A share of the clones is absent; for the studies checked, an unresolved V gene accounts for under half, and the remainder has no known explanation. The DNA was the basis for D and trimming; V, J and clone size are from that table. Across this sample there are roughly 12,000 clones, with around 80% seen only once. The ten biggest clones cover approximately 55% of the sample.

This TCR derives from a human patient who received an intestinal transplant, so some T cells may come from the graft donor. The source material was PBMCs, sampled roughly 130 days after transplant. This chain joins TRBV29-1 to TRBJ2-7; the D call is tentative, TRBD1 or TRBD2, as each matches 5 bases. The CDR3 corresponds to CSVPGPNVYEQYF. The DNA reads TGCAGCGTTCCGGGACCGAATGTCTACGAGCAGTACTTC.